This TCR beta chain came from a study of blood T cell repertoires in COVID-19. This clone was observed a single time. Libraries were prepared by immunoSEQ multiplex PCR; TCRdb keeps only in-frame clonotypes and omits some of them. The sample has 410,000 or so clones, 75% to 90% seen once; the top ten hold roughly 1.5%. Trimming removed 5 bases from V and 7 bases from J; junction bases left unmatched: 13. This CDR3 is built from 15 residues. CDR1 and CDR2 (germline): MNHNY, SVGAGI (reference sequence). The chain recombines TRBV6-6 with TRBJ1-2; 7 bases agree with TRBD1. What was sequenced was peripheral blood. The sequence came from a woman aged 40-49 years with COVID-19, enrolled during active disease. The CDR3 DNA reads TGTGCCAGCAGTCAAGAGGGGGCCGAGTATGGTGGCTACACCTTC. This sequence encodes CASSQEGAEYGGYTF.